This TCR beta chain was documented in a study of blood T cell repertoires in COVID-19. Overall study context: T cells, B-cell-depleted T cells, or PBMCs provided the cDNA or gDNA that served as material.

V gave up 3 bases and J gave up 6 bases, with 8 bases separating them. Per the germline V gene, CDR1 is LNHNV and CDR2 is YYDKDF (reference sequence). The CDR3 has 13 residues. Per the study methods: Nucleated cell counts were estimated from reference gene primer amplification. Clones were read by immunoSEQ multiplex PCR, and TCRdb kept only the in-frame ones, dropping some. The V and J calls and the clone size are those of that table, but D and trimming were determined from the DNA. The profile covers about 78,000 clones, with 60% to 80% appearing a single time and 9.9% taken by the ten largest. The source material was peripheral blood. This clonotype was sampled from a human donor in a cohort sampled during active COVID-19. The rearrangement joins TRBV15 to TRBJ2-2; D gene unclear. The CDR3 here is CATSRVRAGELFF. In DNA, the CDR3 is TGTGCCACCAGCAGGGTTCGGGCCGGGGAGCTGTTTTTT. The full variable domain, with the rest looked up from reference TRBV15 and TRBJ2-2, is DAMVIQNPRYQVTQFGKPVTLSCSQTLNHNVMYWYQQKSSQAPKLLFHYYDKDFNNEADTPDNFQSRRPNTSFCFLDIRSPGLGDTAMYLCATSRVRAGELFFGEGSRLTVL.